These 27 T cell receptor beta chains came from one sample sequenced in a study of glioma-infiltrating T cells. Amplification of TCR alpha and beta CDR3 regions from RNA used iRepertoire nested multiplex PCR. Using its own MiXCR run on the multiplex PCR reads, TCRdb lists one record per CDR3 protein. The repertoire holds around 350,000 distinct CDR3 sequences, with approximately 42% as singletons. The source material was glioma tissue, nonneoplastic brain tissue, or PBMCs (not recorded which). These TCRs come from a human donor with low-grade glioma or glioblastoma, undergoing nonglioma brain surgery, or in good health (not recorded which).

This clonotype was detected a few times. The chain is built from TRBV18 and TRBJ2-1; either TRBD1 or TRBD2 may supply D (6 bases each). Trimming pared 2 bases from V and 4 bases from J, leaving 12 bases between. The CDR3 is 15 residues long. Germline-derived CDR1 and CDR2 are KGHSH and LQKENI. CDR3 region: CASSPMTGGYNEQFF. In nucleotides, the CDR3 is TGTGCCAGCTCACCAATGACAGGAGGGTACAATGAGCAGTTCTTC.

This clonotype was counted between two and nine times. As DNA, the CDR3 is TGTGCCAGCAGCGGGGGCCCGCGGGGCACTGAAGCTTTCTTT. Encoded protein: CASSGGPRGTEAFF. The genes are TRBV6-1 and TRBJ1-1; D might be TRBD1 (6 bases). Looked up from germline, CDR1 is MNHNS and CDR2 is SASEGT. There are 14 residues in the CDR3. V was cut by 6 bases and J by 4 bases, with 15 bases left in between.

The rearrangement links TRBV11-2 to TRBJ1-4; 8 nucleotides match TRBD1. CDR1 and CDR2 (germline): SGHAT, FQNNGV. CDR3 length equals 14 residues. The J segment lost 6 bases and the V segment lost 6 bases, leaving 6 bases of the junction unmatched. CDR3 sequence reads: CASRRTGIYEKLFF. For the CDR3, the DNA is TGTGCCAGCAGAAGGACAGGGATCTATGAAAAACTGTTTTTT.

This CDR3 is CATSRDLGGAADTQYF. Here the CDR3 DNA reads TGTGCCACCAGCAGAGATCTTGGGGGAGCGGCAGATACGCAGTATTTT. The chain employs TRBV15 and TRBJ2-3; either TRBD1 or TRBD2 may supply D (5 bases each). The V and J ends lost 0 bases and 4 bases respectively, with 14 bases between them. This CDR3 spans 16 amino acids. CDR1 and CDR2 (germline): LNHNV, YYDKDF (reference sequence).

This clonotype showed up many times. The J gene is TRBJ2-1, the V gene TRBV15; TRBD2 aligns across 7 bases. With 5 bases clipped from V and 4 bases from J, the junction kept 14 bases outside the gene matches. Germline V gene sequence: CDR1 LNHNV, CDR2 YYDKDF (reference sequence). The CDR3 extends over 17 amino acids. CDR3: CATSASWGGDSYNEQFF. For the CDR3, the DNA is TGTGCCACCAGCGCTTCGTGGGGGGGAGATTCGTACAATGAGCAGTTCTTC.

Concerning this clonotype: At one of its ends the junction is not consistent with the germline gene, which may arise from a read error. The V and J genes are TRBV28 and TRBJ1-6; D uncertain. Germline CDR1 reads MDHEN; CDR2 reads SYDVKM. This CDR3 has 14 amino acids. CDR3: CASSYRELNSPIHF. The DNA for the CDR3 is TGTGCCAGCAGTTACCGGGAACTCAATTCACCCATCCACTTT.

The CDR3 region has the DNA TGCGCCAGCAGCCAAAACAGGGGGCGCCGGGACTATGGCTACACCTTC. It translates to CASSQNRGRRDYGYTF. The rearrangement links TRBV4-1 to TRBJ1-2; the match to TRBD1 covers 9 bases. Germline-derived CDR1 and CDR2 are MGHRA and YSYEKL. Trimming at V came to 2 bases and at J to 3 bases, leaving 7 bases not matched to a gene. CDR3 size: 16 residues.

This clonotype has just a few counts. CDR3: CASSIYRGRGTEAFF. DNA for the CDR3: TGTGCCAGTAGTATTTACAGAGGGAGAGGAACTGAAGCTTTCTTT. This chain links TRBV19 with TRBJ1-1; D gene uncertain. The ends were cut back, 3 bases at V and 5 bases at J, with 16 bases in the middle. CDR3 length equals 15 residues. Germline CDR1 LNHDA, CDR2 SQIVND (reference sequence).

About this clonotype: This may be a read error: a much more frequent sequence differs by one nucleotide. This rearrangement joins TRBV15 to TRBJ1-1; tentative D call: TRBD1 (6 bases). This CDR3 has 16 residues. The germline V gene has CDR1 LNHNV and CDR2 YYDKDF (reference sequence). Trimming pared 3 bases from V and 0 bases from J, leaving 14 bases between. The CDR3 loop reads CATSSHTQGVNTEAFF. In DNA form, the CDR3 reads TGTGCCACCAGCAGCCACACACAGGGAGTGAACACTGAAGCTTTCTTT.

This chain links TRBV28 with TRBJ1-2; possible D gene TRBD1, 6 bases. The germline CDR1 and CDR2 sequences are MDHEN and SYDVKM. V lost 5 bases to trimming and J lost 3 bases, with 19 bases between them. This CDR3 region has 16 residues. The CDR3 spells CASSEPGAGADYGYTF. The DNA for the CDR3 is TGTGCCAGCAGTGAACCTGGTGCGGGGGCAGACTATGGCTACACCTTC.

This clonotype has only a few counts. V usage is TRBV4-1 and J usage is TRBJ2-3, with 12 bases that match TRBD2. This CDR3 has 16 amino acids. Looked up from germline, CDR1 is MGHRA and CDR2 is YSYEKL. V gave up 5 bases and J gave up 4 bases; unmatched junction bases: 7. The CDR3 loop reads CASSRTSGMGADTQYF. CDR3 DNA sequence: TGCGCCAGCAGCAGGACTAGCGGGATGGGGGCAGATACGCAGTATTTT.

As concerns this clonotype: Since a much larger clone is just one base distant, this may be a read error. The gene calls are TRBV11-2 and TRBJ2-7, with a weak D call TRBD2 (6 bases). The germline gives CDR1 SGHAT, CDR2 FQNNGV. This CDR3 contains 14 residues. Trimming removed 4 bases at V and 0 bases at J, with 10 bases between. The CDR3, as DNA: TGTGCCAGCAGCTGGGGGGAGAGCTCCTACGAGCAGTACTTC. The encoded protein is CASSWGESSYEQYF.

CDR3 residues: CASSLEGQATNEKLFF. For the CDR3, the DNA is TGTGCCAGCAGCTTAGAGGGACAGGCAACTAATGAAAAACTGTTTTTT. This sequence joins TRBV7-9 and TRBJ1-4; 8 bases map to TRBD1. CDR1 and CDR2 from the germline V gene are SEHNR and FQNEAQ (reference sequence). The CDR3 has 16 residues. The J segment lost 0 bases and the V segment lost 1 base, leaving 1 base of the junction unmatched.

CDR3 in amino acids: CASSARQAPPYEQYF. CDR3 in DNA: TGTGCCAGCAGCGCGCGACAGGCTCCTCCCTACGAGCAGTACTTC. The rearrangement joins TRBV7-9 to TRBJ2-7, with a tentative D call TRBD1 (6 bases). Trimming removed 5 bases from V and 2 bases from J, with 16 bases in between. The CDR3 is 15 residues long. The germline CDR1 and CDR2 sequences are SEHNR and FQNEAQ (reference sequence).

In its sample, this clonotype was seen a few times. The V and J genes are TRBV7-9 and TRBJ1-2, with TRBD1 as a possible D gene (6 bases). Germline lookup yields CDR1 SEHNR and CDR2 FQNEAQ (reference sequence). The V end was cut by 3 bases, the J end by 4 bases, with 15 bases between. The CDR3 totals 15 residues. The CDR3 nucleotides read TGTGCCAGCAGCTTCTCCCATGGGGGCATCTATGGCTACACCTTC. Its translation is CASSFSHGGIYGYTF.

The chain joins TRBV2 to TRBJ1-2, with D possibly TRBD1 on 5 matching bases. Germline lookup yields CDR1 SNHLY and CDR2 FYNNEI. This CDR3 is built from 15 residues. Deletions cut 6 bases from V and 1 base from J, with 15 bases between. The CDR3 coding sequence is TGTGCCAGCAGCACCGGGGGAAGAGATAACTATGGCTACACCTTC. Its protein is CASSTGGRDNYGYTF.

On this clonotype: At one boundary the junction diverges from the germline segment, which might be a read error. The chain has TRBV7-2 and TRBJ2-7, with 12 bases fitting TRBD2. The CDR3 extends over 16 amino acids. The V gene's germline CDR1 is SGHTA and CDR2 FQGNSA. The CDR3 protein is CASSLTSGSLEDEHYF. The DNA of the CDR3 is TGTGCCAGCAGCTTGACTAGCGGGAGTTTGGAGGACGAGCATTACTTC.

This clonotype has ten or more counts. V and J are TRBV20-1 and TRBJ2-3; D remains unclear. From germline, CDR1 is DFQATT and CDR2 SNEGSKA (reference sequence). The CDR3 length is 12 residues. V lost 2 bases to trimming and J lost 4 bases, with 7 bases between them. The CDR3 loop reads CSARLEPDTQYF. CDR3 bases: TGCAGTGCTAGACTAGAACCAGATACGCAGTATTTT.

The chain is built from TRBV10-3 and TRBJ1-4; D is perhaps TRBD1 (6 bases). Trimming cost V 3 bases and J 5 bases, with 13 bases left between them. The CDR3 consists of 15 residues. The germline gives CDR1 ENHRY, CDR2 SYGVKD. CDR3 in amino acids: CAISDRGMGNEKLFF. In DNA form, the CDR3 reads TGTGCCATCAGTGATAGGGGGATGGGAAATGAAAAACTGTTTTTT.

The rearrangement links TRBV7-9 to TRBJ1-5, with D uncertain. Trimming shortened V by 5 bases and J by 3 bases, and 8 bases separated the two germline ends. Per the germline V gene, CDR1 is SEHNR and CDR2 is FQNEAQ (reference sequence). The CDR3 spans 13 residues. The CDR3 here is CASSGRYNQPQHF. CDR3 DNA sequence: TGTGCCAGCAGCGGGAGATACAATCAGCCCCAGCATTTT. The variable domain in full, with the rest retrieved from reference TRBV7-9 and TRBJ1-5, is DTGVSQNPRHKITKRGQNVTFRCDPISEHNRLYWYRQTLGQGPEFLTYFQNEAQLEKSRLLSDRFSAERPKGSFSTLEIQRTEQGDSAMYLCASSGRYNQPQHFGDGTRLSIL.

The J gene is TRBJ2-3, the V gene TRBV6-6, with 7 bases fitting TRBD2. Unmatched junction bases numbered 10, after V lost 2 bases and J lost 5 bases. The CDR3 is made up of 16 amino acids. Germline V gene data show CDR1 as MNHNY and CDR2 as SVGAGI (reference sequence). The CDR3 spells CASSYLSSGAGDTQYF. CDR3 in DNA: TGTGCCAGCAGTTACCTCTCCAGCGGGGCGGGAGATACGCAGTATTTT.

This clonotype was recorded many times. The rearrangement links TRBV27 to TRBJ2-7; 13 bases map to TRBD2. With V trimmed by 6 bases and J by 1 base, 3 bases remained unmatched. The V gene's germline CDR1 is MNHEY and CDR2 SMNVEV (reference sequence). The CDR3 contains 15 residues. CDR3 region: CASRGLAGPSYEQYF. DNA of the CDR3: TGTGCCAGCAGGGGACTAGCGGGGCCATCCTACGAGCAGTACTTC.

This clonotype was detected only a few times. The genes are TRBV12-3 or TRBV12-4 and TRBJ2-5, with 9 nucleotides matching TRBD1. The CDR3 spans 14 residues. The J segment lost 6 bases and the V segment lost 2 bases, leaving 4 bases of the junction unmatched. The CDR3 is CASSLTGGSKTQYF. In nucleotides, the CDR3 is TGTGCCAGCAGTTTAACAGGGGGCTCCAAGACCCAGTACTTC.

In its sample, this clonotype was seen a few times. The CDR3 region has the DNA TGTGCCAGCAGCCAAGGTCTGCGGGAGAATTACGAGCAGTACTTC. This encodes CASSQGLRENYEQYF. This chain joins TRBV3-1 and TRBJ2-7; the match to TRBD2 covers 7 bases. V lost 1 base, J lost 4 bases, and 7 bases stayed unmatched. Germline-derived CDR1 and CDR2 are LGHDT and YNNKEL (reference sequence). The CDR3 length is 15 residues.

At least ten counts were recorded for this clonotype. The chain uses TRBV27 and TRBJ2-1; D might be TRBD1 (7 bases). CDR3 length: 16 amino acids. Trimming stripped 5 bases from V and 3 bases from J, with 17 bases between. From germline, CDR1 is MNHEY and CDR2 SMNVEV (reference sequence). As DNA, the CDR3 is TGTGCCAGCAGTCTATACAGGGGAGGAGGCTACAATGAGCAGTTCTTC. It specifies CASSLYRGGGYNEQFF.

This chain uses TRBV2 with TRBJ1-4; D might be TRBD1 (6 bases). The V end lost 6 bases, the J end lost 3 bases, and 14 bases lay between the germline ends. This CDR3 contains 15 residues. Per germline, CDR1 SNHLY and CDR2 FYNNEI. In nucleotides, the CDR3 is TGTGCCAGCAGGATTACAGGGCTGTCTAATGAAAAACTGTTTTTT. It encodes CASRITGLSNEKLFF.

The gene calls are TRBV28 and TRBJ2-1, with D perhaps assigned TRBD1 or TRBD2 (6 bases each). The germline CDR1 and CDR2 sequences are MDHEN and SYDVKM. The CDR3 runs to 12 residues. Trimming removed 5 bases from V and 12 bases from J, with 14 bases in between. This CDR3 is CASSPEGVAQFF. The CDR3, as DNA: TGTGCCAGCAGTCCGGAGGGGGTAGCGCAGTTCTTC. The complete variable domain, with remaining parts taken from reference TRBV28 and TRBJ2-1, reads DVKVTQSSRYLVKRTGEKVFLECVQDMDHENMFWYRQDPGLGLRLIYFSYDVKMKEKGDIPEGYSVSREKKERFSLILESASTNQTSMYLCASSPEGVAQFFGPGTRLTVL.